This T cell receptor (beta chain) was documented in a study of shared clonotypes between healthy human individuals. Across the study: The donor group consisted of a couple of women and a few men, aged 18 to 49.

In the source study's methods: In the immunoSEQ data, sequences were junction-only and lacked quality scores, so filtering differed. Sequencing used immunoSEQ multiplex PCR; TCRdb keeps in-frame clones, though not all of them. That table gives V, J and clone size, and the DNA gave D and trimming. The sample yields around 2.1 million clones, more than 85% seen once. Trimming removed 1 base from V and 4 bases from J, with 7 bases in between. Germline CDR1 is MDHEN and CDR2 is SYDVKM. CDR3 length: 13 amino acids. Study outcomes and limitations: Investigators expected sequencing depth to affect clonotype sharing among donors. Clonotypes that were shared across a handful of donors made up 4% to 6% of naive CD4 clonotypes.

Regarding this clone: What it recognizes is unknown.

Naive CD8 cells were CD45RO-negative, positively selected for CCR7, excluding terminally differentiated effector memory CD45RA+ cells. The sequence was collected from a man between 18 and 29 years old in good health. Some clones in this sample may be carry-over from other donors' samples. Source material: naive CD8+ T cells from PBMCs. The chain couples TRBV28 to TRBJ2-5; no firm D call. This chain's CDR3 is CASSLSGRETQYF. The CDR3 coding sequence is TGTGCCAGCAGTTTATCGGGCAGAGAGACCCAGTACTTC.